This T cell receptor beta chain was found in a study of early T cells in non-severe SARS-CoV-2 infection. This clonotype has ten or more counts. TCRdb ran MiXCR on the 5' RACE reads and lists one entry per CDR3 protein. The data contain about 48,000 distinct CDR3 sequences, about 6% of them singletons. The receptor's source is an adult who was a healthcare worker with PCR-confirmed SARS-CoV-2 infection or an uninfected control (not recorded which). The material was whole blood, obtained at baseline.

The CDR3 DNA reads as TGTGCCAGCACCGAAACTGGAGGGGCGCGGACTGAAGCTTTCTTT. As protein: CASTETGGARTEAFF. The chain links TRBV7-9 to TRBJ1-1, with D possibly matching TRBD1 (5 bases). Trimming left V 7 bases short and J 5 bases short, with 20 bases between. Germline V lookup: CDR1 SEHNR, CDR2 FQNEAQ (reference sequence). The CDR3 runs 15 residues.